This passage covers 30 T cell receptor beta chains from one sample sequenced in a study of T cells after yellow fever vaccination. TCRdb re-derived calls from the 5' RACE reads in MiXCR, one entry per CDR3 protein. This table holds around 140,000 distinct CDR3 sequences, roughly 8.2% found once. Sequences were derived from CD4+ T cells sorted from PBMCs, sampled 5 days after the yellow fever booster vaccination. The receptors were gathered from a man between 25 and 39 years old who received the YFV17D yellow fever vaccine.

This clonotype was recorded many times. The J gene is TRBJ2-7, the V gene TRBV20-1; possible D gene TRBD2, 6 bases. CDR3 length equals 14 residues. V lost 1 base and J 1 base, leaving 11 bases between the germline ends. From germline, CDR1 is DFQATT and CDR2 SNEGSKA (reference sequence). CDR3 nucleotides: TGCAGTGCTAGAGCGGCTAGCGCTTCCTACGAGCAGTACTTC. Translated: CSARAASASYEQYF.

The table lists this clonotype with many counts. The chain links TRBV12-3 or TRBV12-4 to TRBJ2-7; tentatively, D is TRBD2 (6 bases). V was clipped by 3 bases and J by 7 bases, with 13 bases between them. This CDR3 is 13 amino acids long. CDR3 region: CASSFRPGGEQYF. CDR3 bases: TGTGCCAGCAGTTTTCGGCCTGGGGGGGAGCAGTACTTC.

In its sample, this clonotype was seen a few times. The J gene is TRBJ2-5, the V gene TRBV20-1; D may be TRBD2 (6 bases). The CDR3 covers 13 residues. CDR1 DFQATT and CDR2 SNEGSKA come from the germline V gene (reference sequence). V lost 6 bases and J lost 1, with 12 bases in between. The CDR3 nucleotides read TGCAGTGCACCCGGGACTCCCCAAGAGACCCAGTACTTC. This sequence encodes CSAPGTPQETQYF.

This clonotype has at least ten counts. The CDR3 DNA reads TGTGCCAGCAGCCAAACAGGGGTCGAGCAGTACTTC. Protein sequence: CASSQTGVEQYF. J is TRBJ2-7 and V is TRBV3-1, with TRBD1 identical over 7 bases. The CDR3 length is 12 residues. V lost 2 bases, J lost 6 bases, and 1 base stayed unmatched. CDR1 is LGHDT and CDR2 is YNNKEL in the germline V gene (reference sequence).

This clonotype was counted at least ten times. This chain links TRBV20-1 with TRBJ2-5, with TRBD2 as a possible D gene (5 bases). CDR1 and CDR2 (germline): DFQATT, SNEGSKA (reference sequence). This CDR3 contains 11 residues. The V gene lost 7 bases and the J gene lost 0 bases, with 6 bases spanning the gap. The CDR3 sequence: CSVRDQETQYF. The DNA of the CDR3 is TGCAGTGTGAGGGACCAAGAGACCCAGTACTTC.

The chain couples TRBV6-5 to TRBJ1-2; tentatively, D is TRBD1 (5 bases). This CDR3 contains 17 residues. Germline loops: CDR1 MNHEY, CDR2 SVGAGI. With 2 bases removed from V and 8 bases from J, the gap between germline ends came to 24 bases. For the CDR3, the DNA is TGTGCCAGCAGTTACACCTCCCTCCAGGGCGGGGTGCCAGGCTACACCTTC. It yields the protein CASSYTSLQGGVPGYTF.

This clonotype was counted ten times or more. The chain links TRBV20-1 to TRBJ2-7, with a weak D call TRBD1 (6 bases). Germline CDR1 and CDR2: DFQATT and SNEGSKA (reference sequence). V was cut by 6 bases and J by 2 bases, with 20 bases left in between. The CDR3 has 15 amino acids. CDR3 in amino acids: CSAPNQGQGTYEQYF. CDR3 bases: TGCAGTGCACCTAACCAGGGTCAGGGGACCTACGAGCAGTACTTC.

This clonotype has ten or more counts. The V call is TRBV30, the J call TRBJ2-1; D is perhaps TRBD2 (6 bases). There are 14 residues in the CDR3. Germline assignment: CDR1 GTSNPN and CDR2 SVGIG (reference sequence). V was pared by 4 bases and J by 5 bases, with 15 bases between. The CDR3 loop reads CAWTFGSRNNEQFF. For the CDR3, the DNA is TGTGCCTGGACATTCGGGAGTAGGAACAATGAGCAGTTCTTC.

Ten or more counts support this clonotype. The chain is built from TRBV27 and TRBJ2-7; TRBD2 agrees at 14 bases. Germline V gene data show CDR1 as MNHEY and CDR2 as SMNVEV (reference sequence). V lost 5 bases and J lost 3; bases outside the gene matches: 3. There are 15 residues in the CDR3. The DNA of the CDR3 is TGTGCCAGCAGTCGACTAGCGGGAGGGATCTACGAGCAGTACTTC. This gives the protein CASSRLAGGIYEQYF.

This clonotype was detected many times. This sequence joins TRBV7-2 and TRBJ2-5; D is undetermined. Between the trimmed V and J ends, which lost 5 bases and 9 bases, there was a span of 16 bases. Per germline, CDR1 SGHTA and CDR2 FQGNSA. This CDR3 has 13 amino acids. In nucleotides, the CDR3 is TGTGCCAGCAGCCGCGACGGTAATCTTGCCCAGTACTTC. This encodes CASSRDGNLAQYF.

This clonotype was observed a few times. The chain links TRBV20-1 to TRBJ2-3, with 13 nucleotides matching TRBD2. The germline CDR1 and CDR2 sequences are DFQATT and SNEGSKA (reference sequence). The CDR3 is 19 amino acids. V dropped 4 bases and J dropped 2; count of bases not matched to a gene: 15. CDR3 region: CSAKAPGLAGYKNTDTQYF. The CDR3 DNA reads TGCAGTGCTAAGGCTCCGGGACTAGCGGGATACAAAAACACAGATACGCAGTATTTT.

The sample holds many counts of this clonotype. The chain uses TRBV20-1 and TRBJ1-1; a weak D match, TRBD1 (6 bases). The CDR3 length is 14 residues. The germline V gene has CDR1 DFQATT and CDR2 SNEGSKA (reference sequence). Deletions cut 4 bases from V and 3 bases from J, with 15 bases between. Here the CDR3 reads CSATKGGMDTEAFF. The CDR3 nucleotides are TGCAGTGCTACTAAAGGGGGTATGGACACTGAAGCTTTCTTT.

This clonotype occurred many times. A junction end diverges from the germline sequence, so it may reflect a read error. The J gene is TRBJ1-1, the V gene TRBV7-9, with D perhaps matching TRBD1 (6 bases). Germline V gene lookup returns CDR1 SEHNR and CDR2 FQNEAQ (reference sequence). CDR3 length equals 15 residues. The CDR3 protein is CASSLAYREVTEAFF. The CDR3 DNA sequence: TGTGCCAGCAGCCTAGCATACAGGGAGGTCACTGAAGCTTTCTTT.

This clonotype was counted ten times or more. The rearrangement links TRBV6-1 to TRBJ2-7, with D perhaps matching TRBD1 or TRBD2 (7 bases each). Per germline, CDR1 MNHNS and CDR2 SASEGT. This CDR3 is 15 amino acids long. Trimming shortened V by 7 bases and J by 3 bases, and 19 bases separated the two germline ends. The chain's CDR3 is CASTFDREGSYEQYF. The CDR3 DNA sequence: TGTGCCAGCACCTTCGACAGGGAGGGGAGCTACGAGCAGTACTTC.

This clonotype was seen more than once but under ten times. The chain recombines TRBV12-3 or TRBV12-4 with TRBJ2-7; possibly TRBD2 for D (5 bases). The CDR3 is 12 amino acids. V lost 4 bases to trimming and J lost 6 bases, with 10 bases between them. The CDR3 is CASSSPSGEQYF. CDR3 in DNA: TGTGCCAGCAGTTCCCCCAGCGGCGAGCAGTACTTC.

This clonotype has a count of ten or more. The gene calls are TRBV4-3 and TRBJ1-5; D uncertain. The V end was cut by 0 bases, the J end by 5 bases, with 11 bases between. CDR1 is LGHNA and CDR2 is YSLEER in the germline V gene. The CDR3 is 15 residues long. In nucleotides, the CDR3 is TGCGCCAGCAGCCAAGATTTAGGAGACCATCAGCCCCAGCATTTT. Translation gives CASSQDLGDHQPQHF.

This clonotype was picked up many times. The chain joins TRBV6-2 or TRBV6-3 to TRBJ2-7; 7 positions agree with TRBD2. The ends lost 7 bases at V and 3 bases at J; junction bases unmatched: 9. The CDR3 sequence is 14 residues long. Germline CDR1 MNHEY, CDR2 SVGEGT. Here the CDR3 reads CASTQASGYYEQYF. CDR3 in DNA: TGTGCCAGCACCCAGGCTAGCGGCTACTACGAGCAGTACTTC.

This clonotype was recorded many times. The chain joins TRBV5-5 to TRBJ2-5; no firm D call. This CDR3 region has 14 residues. Germline CDR1 reads SGHKS; CDR2 reads YYEKEE (reference sequence). V gave up 4 bases and J gave up 4 bases, with 14 bases separating them. Written as DNA, the CDR3 is TGTGCCAGCAGCCACTCTACGGGCCGAGAGACCCAGTACTTC. Protein product: CASSHSTGRETQYF.

There are many counts of this clonotype. The chain recombines TRBV5-6 with TRBJ2-1; 12 bases match TRBD2. This CDR3 has 18 residues. V shed 0 bases, J shed 7 bases, and the junction held 11 bases outside the gene matches. Germline V CDR1 and CDR2: SGHDT, YYEEEE. CDR3 DNA sequence: TGTGCCAGCAGCTTGGTCGGGGCTAGCGGGAGGGCTATGAATGAGCAGTTCTTC. Translated, it gives CASSLVGASGRAMNEQFF.

This clonotype was seen repeatedly, ten times or more. The chain links TRBV6-4 to TRBJ2-3; D is unresolved. CDR3 length equals 15 residues. The V and J ends lost 3 bases and 0 bases respectively, with 10 bases between them. Germline loops: CDR1 MRHNA, CDR2 SNTAGT. This CDR3 is CASSEGPHSTDTQYF. The CDR3 DNA reads TGTGCCAGCAGTGAAGGACCCCATAGCACAGATACGCAGTATTTT.

Many counts were recorded for this clonotype. The rearrangement links TRBV5-1 to TRBJ2-1, with D uncertain. The germline V gene encodes CDR1 SGHRS and CDR2 YFSETQ. The V gene lost 8 bases and the J gene lost 0 bases, with 9 bases spanning the gap. The CDR3 is 13 amino acids. CDR3 loop: CASSVGSYNEQFF. The CDR3 DNA sequence: TGCGCCAGTTCAGTCGGCTCCTACAATGAGCAGTTCTTC.

The gene calls are TRBV6-5 and TRBJ2-7; tentatively, D is TRBD2 (5 bases). Looked up from germline, CDR1 is MNHEY and CDR2 is SVGAGI. V gave up 2 bases and J gave up 7 bases, with 15 bases separating them. The length of the CDR3 is 14 residues. The CDR3 reads CASSYVERAYEQYF. In nucleotides, the CDR3 is TGTGCCAGCAGTTACGTAGAGAGGGCGTATGAGCAGTACTTC.

This clonotype was seen repeatedly, ten times or more. The gene calls are TRBV5-1 and TRBJ2-7; no definite D call. CDR1 SGHRS and CDR2 YFSETQ come from the germline V gene. The CDR3 contains 13 residues. The ends were cut back, 5 bases at V and 3 bases at J, with 12 bases in the middle. The CDR3 nucleotides are TGCGCCAGCAGAAAAACTGACGGCTACGAGCAGTACTTC. It is translated as CASRKTDGYEQYF. Looking up the rest from reference TRBV5-1 and TRBJ2-7 gives the full variable domain: KAGVTQTPRYLIKTRGQQVTLSCSPISGHRSVSWYQQTPGQGLQFLFEYFSETQRNKGNFPGRFSGRQFSNSRSEMNVSTLELGDSALYLCASRKTDGYEQYFGPGTRLTVT.

This clonotype showed up many times. The rearrangement joins TRBV6-2 or TRBV6-3 to TRBJ2-2; D gene uncertain. V lost 0 bases and J lost 0, with 8 bases in between. Germline CDR1 and CDR2: MNHEY and SVGEGT. The CDR3 is made up of 16 amino acids. The CDR3 protein is CASSYSAFTNTGELFF. The CDR3 DNA reads as TGTGCCAGCAGTTACTCAGCGTTCACGAACACCGGGGAGCTGTTTTTT.

This clonotype was counted at least ten times. V and J are TRBV7-2 and TRBJ2-5; TRBD2 agrees at 12 bases. Germline V lookup: CDR1 SGHTA, CDR2 FQGNSA. The V segment lost 8 bases and the J segment 1 base; nucleotides outside the gene matches: 5. The CDR3 consists of 15 residues. CDR3 nucleotide sequence: TGTGCCAGCCAAACTAGCGGGAGGCTCCAAGAGACCCAGTACTTC. Translation gives CASQTSGRLQETQYF.

This clonotype was recorded at least ten times. DNA of the CDR3: TGCAGTGCTAGCGGGGCGGAAGAGACCCAGTACTTC. Encoded protein: CSASGAEETQYF. V usage is TRBV20-1 and J usage is TRBJ2-5; D assignment may be TRBD1 or TRBD2 (5 bases each). This CDR3 has 12 residues. Germline V gene lookup returns CDR1 DFQATT and CDR2 SNEGSKA (reference sequence). The V and J ends lost 3 bases and 3 bases respectively, with 8 bases between them.

This clonotype has ten or more counts. The chain is built from TRBV7-6 and TRBJ2-5; D assignment may be TRBD1 or TRBD2 (5 bases each). CDR1 is SGHVS, CDR2 FNYEAQ, per germline. The CDR3 spans 13 residues. V lost 4 bases and J 1 base, leaving 7 bases between the germline ends. The DNA of the CDR3 is TGTGCCAGCAGCTCTGGGACCCAAGAGACCCAGTACTTC. This translates into CASSSGTQETQYF.

As concerns this clonotype: A much more abundant neighbour one base away suggests this may be a read error. CDR3 loop: CGGRTGSGGQIEQFF. The DNA for the CDR3 is TGCGGCGGCAGGACTGGCAGCGGGGGGCAGATTGAGCAGTTCTTC. The genes are TRBV29-1 and TRBJ2-1, with TRBD2 identical over 9 bases. Germline loops: CDR1 SQVTM, CDR2 ANQGSEA. This CDR3 has 15 residues.

This clonotype was seen many times. This chain joins TRBV5-1 and TRBJ2-1, with 7 bases identical to TRBD2. Germline V gives CDR1 SGHRS, CDR2 YFSETQ. This CDR3 region has 16 residues. With 0 bases clipped from V and 6 bases from J, the junction kept 9 bases outside the gene matches. The CDR3 DNA is TGCGCCAGCAGCTTGGCCGGTGGACTAGGCTCCAATGAGCAGTTCTTC. It specifies CASSLAGGLGSNEQFF.

This clonotype was observed a few times. J is TRBJ2-1 and V is TRBV20-1; D gene uncertain. Germline lookup yields CDR1 DFQATT and CDR2 SNEGSKA (reference sequence). Trimming cost V 6 bases and J 0 bases, with 15 bases left between them. CDR3 length equals 15 residues. The DNA for the CDR3 is TGCAGTGCCACCCCCGCATTTTTCTCCTACAATGAGCAGTTCTTC. Translating gives CSATPAFFSYNEQFF.